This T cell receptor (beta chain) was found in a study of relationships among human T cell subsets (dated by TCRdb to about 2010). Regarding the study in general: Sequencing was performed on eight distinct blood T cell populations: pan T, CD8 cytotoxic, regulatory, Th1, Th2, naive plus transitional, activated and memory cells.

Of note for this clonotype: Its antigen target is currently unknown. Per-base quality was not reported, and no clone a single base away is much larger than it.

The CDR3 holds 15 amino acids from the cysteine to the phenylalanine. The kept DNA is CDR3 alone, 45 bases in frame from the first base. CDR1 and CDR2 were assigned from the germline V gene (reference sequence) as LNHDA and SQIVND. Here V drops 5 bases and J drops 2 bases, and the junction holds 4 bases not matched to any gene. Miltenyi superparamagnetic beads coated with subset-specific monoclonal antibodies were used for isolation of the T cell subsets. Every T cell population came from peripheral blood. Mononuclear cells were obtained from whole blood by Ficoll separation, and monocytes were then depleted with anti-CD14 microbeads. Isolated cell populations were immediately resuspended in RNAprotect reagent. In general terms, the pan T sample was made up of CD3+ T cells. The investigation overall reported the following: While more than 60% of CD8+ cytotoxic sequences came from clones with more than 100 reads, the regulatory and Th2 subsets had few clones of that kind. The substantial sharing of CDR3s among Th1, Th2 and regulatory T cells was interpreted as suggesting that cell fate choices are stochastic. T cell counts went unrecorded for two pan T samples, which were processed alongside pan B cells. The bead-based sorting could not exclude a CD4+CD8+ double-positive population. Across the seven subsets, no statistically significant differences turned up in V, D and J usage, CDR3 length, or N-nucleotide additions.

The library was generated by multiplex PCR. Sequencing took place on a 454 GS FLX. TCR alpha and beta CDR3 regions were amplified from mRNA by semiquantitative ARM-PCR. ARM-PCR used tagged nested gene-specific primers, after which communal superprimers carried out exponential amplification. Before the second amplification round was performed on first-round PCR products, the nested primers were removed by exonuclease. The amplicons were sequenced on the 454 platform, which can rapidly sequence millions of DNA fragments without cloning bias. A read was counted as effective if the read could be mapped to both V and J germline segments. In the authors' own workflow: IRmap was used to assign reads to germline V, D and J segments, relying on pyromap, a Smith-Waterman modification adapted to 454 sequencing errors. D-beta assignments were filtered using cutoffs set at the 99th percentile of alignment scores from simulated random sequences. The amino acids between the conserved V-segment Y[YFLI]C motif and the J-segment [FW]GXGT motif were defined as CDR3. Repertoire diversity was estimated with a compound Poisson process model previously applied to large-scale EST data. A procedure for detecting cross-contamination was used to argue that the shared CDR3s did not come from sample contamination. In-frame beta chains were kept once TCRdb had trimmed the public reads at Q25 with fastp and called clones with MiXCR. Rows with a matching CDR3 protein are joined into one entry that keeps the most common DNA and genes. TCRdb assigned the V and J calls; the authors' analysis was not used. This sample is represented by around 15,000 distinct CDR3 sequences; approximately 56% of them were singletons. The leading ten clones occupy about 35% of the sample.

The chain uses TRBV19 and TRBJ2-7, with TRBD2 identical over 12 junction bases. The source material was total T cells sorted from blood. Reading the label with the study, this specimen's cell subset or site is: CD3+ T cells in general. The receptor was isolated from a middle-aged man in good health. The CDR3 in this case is CASSPGTSGPYEQYF. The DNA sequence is TGTGCCAGTAGTCCAGGGACTAGCGGGCCCTACGAGCAGTACTTC.